The 8 T cell receptor beta chains below come from one sample, sequenced in a study of blood T cell repertoires in COVID-19. The protocol was immunoSEQ multiplex PCR, while the TCRdb copy is restricted to in-frame clones and leaves out a portion. The repertoire holds approximately 100,000 clones, with roughly nine tenths as singletons. Sample: peripheral blood. These receptors all stem from a man in his 60s with acute or convalescent COVID-19.

The chain uses TRBV9 and TRBJ1-1; 7 nucleotides agree with TRBD1. J gave up 3 bases and V 4 bases, and 6 bases lay outside the gene matches. Germline CDR1 is SGDLS and CDR2 is YYNGEE. This CDR3 has 14 amino acids. CDR3 protein: CASSITGAYTEAFF. The CDR3, as DNA: TGTGCCAGCAGCATCACAGGGGCCTACACTGAAGCTTTCTTT.

The chain has TRBV5-1 and TRBJ2-3; 14 nucleotides match TRBD2. Germline trimming cut 2 bases from V and 5 bases from J; bases unmatched to any gene: 4. The CDR3 is 16 amino acids. CDR1 SGHRS and CDR2 YFSETQ come from the germline V gene. As DNA, the CDR3 is TGCGCCAGCAGCTTAGGGACTAGCGGGAGTCAAGATACGCAGTATTTT. This encodes CASSLGTSGSQDTQYF. Based on the CDR3 plus reference TRBV5-1 and TRBJ2-3, the full variable domain is KAGVTQTPRYLIKTRGQQVTLSCSPISGHRSVSWYQQTPGQGLQFLFEYFSETQRNKGNFPGRFSGRQFSNSRSEMNVSTLELGDSALYLCASSLGTSGSQDTQYFGPGTRLTVL.

The chain's CDR3 is CASSLTLNSQATGELFF. The CDR3 DNA reads TGTGCCAGCAGCTTAACCCTTAACTCCCAGGCAACCGGGGAGCTGTTTTTT. The V gene is TRBV7-9, the J gene TRBJ2-2, with D unclear. CDR1 is SEHNR, CDR2 FQNEAQ, per germline (reference sequence). The CDR3 has 17 residues. V shed 2 bases and J shed 5 bases, with 18 bases lying between them.

This chain joins TRBV2 and TRBJ1-6; 11 nucleotides line up with TRBD1. Germline V gives CDR1 SNHLY, CDR2 FYNNEI. The junction had 9 bases not matched to a gene; V was cut back by 8 bases and J by 9 bases. This CDR3 has 15 residues. The CDR3 DNA reads as TGTGCCAGCCACCTCCGGACAGGGGGCTCTTCACCCCTCCACTTT. This codes for CASHLRTGGSSPLHF.

The chain is built from TRBV7-9 and TRBJ1-3, with D tentatively TRBD1 (6 bases). This CDR3 has 15 amino acids. The V gene's germline CDR1 is SEHNR and CDR2 FQNEAQ (reference sequence). The ends were cut back, 5 bases at V and 2 bases at J, with 13 bases in the middle. The CDR3 loop is CASSPPGQTGNTIYF. As DNA, the CDR3 is TGTGCCAGCAGCCCCCCCGGACAGACTGGAAACACCATATATTTT.

V usage is TRBV9 and J usage is TRBJ1-3; D is ambiguous. The germline gives CDR1 SGDLS, CDR2 YYNGEE. Between the trimmed V and J ends, which lost 4 bases and 4 bases, there was a span of 9 bases. This CDR3 comprises 13 residues. In DNA, the CDR3 is TGTGCCAGCAGCTCCCCCTCGGGAAACACCATATATTTT. Protein: CASSSPSGNTIYF.

A single count supports this clone. The rearrangement joins TRBV3-1 (or the pseudogene TRBV3-2) to TRBJ1-4; 7 bases are shared with TRBD1. The CDR3 is made up of 16 amino acids. V shed 5 bases, J shed 3 bases, and the junction held 9 bases outside the gene matches. CDR1 LGHDT and CDR2 YNNKEL come from the germline V gene (reference sequence). The chain's CDR3 is CASSLAPGTANEKLFF. For the CDR3, the DNA is TGTGCCAGCAGCTTAGCCCCGGGGACAGCTAATGAAAAACTGTTTTTT.

The genes are TRBV24-1 and TRBJ2-7; D possibly corresponds to TRBD2 (6 bases). There are 13 residues in the CDR3. Trimming took off 5 bases at V and 5 bases at J, with 12 bases between the two ends. Germline V gives CDR1 KGHDR, CDR2 SFDVKD. The CDR3: CATSAPGLHEQYF. CDR3 nucleotide sequence: TGTGCCACCAGTGCGCCGGGACTCCACGAGCAGTACTTC.